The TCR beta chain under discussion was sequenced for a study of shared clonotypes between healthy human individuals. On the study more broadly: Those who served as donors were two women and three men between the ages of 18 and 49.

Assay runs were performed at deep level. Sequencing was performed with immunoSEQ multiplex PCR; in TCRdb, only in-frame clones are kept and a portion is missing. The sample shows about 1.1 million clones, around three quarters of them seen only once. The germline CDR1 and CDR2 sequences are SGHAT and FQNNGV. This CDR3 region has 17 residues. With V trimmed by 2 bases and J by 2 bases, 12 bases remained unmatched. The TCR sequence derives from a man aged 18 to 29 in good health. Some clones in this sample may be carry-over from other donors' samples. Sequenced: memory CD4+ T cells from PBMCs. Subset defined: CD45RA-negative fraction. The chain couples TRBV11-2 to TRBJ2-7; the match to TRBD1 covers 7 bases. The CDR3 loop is CASSLPPRDSGPYEQYF. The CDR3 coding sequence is TGTGCCAGCAGCTTACCGCCCCGGGACAGTGGTCCCTACGAGCAGTACTTC.